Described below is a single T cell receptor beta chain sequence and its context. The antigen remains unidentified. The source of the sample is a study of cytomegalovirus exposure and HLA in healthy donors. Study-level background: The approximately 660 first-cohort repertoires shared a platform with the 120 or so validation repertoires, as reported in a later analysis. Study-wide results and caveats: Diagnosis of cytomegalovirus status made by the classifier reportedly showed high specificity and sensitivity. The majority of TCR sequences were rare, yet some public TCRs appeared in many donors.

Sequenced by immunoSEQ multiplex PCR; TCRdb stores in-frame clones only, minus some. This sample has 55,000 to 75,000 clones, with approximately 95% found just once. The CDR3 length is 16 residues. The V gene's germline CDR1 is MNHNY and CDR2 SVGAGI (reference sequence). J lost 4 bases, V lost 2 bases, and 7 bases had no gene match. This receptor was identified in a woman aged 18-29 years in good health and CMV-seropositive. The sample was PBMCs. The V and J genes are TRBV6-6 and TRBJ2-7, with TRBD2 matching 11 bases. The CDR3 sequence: CASSYGLAGGPYEQYF. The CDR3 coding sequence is TGTGCCAGCAGTTACGGGTTAGCGGGAGGGCCATACGAGCAGTACTTC.